This entry concerns a single TCR beta chain. It has no known antigen specificity. Base-call qualities are not available, and no considerably larger clone is one nucleotide away. The data belong to a study of blood T cell repertoires in COVID-19 (TCRdb year 2020). The study in broad terms: The collaborator samples originated in the United States, Italy and Spain and spanned the acute and convalescent phases of COVID-19. The repertoires were made available in a free public database intended to serve as a resource for research on the immune response to SARS-CoV-2. The samples were drawn from two sources: the first 160 participants of the ongoing ImmuneRACE study, and 1,000 to 1,500 subjects contributed by 6 global collaborators. Where available, HLA class I and class II types were taken from metadata supplied by the sample provider and were not determined by assay-based typing. Sample metadata almost always included a de-identified subject ID, COVID-19 status, age in years and sex. The material from the prospective study consisted of cDNA or gDNA derived from T cells, B-cell-depleted T cells, or PBMCs. The dataset comprised deeply sampled blood TCRbeta repertoires from subjects exposed to, actively infected with, or recovered from COVID-19.

A second Seattle source provided samples from volunteer blood donors who had recovered from COVID-19. Collaborating institutions collected whole blood in K2EDTA tubes following their own protocols. For TCRbeta analysis, collaborator samples were shipped as frozen whole blood, as isolated PBMCs, or as DNA extracted from either sample type. Trimming takes 6 bases from V and 4 bases from J, and the germline ends sit 12 bases apart. CDR1 is given as MNHEY and CDR2 as SVGEGT, both from the germline V gene. From the cysteine through the phenylalanine, the CDR3 covers 14 amino acids. Only the CDR3 region is kept as DNA, spanning 42 bases read in frame from base 1. TCRbeta CDR3 regions were amplified from genomic DNA using the immunoSEQ Assay, a bias-controlled multiplex PCR. From the authors' description of their analysis: Within the assay, amplification of reference gene primers was used to estimate how many nucleated cells each sample contained. To quantify the absolute abundance of each unique TCRbeta CDR3 rearrangement, sequence reads were collapsed and filtered. For each sample, productive Simpson clonality was calculated by taking the square root of Simpson's diversity index across productive rearrangements. This immuneACCESS table, as held by TCRdb, lists in-frame sequences with V and J called but not all clones. Of the missing ones, under half trace to an unresolved V gene in checked studies; the others have no known cause. D and trimming were read from the DNA, whereas the V and J calls and clone size are those reported in that table. The sample data list under 75,000 clones, and roughly 80% of these were observed just once. The ten largest clonotypes hold 18% of the sample.

The paper's findings and limits, for the study overall: Clinical and demographic metadata were provided uncurated, with the amount varying by source and participant.

The chain links TRBV6-2 or TRBV6-3 with TRBJ1-4; the D gene is possibly TRBD1, with 6 bases matching. The sequencing sample was made of peripheral blood. The receptor's source is a man aged 65 to 85 who had recovered from COVID-19. The nucleotides are TGTGCCAGCAGCCCGGACAGCTATAATGAAAAACTGTTTTTT. The encoded protein is CASSPDSYNEKLFF.